The TCR beta chain described here comes from a study of beta chain features in type 1 diabetes. Whole-study results and caveats: Comparison showed that naive, central memory and Treg TCRB repertoires appeared more similar among patients than among healthy donors. Shorter TCRB CDR3s, moderately but significantly so, were found in Type 1 diabetes patients in all four CD4+ subsets. With patients and controls alike, PCR might favor shorter templates to an equal degree.

Averaging about 116 mL, one heparinised blood draw was given by each donor. As regards this clone: Its antigen is unknown.

TCRB transcripts that were expressed got sequenced, as all of the isolated RNA had been reverse transcribed. Measured with immunoSEQ multiplex PCR; TCRdb has only the in-frame clones, and not every one. The sample contains 250,000 or so clones, approximately 20% of which appear only once. Per germline, CDR1 MGHRA and CDR2 YSYEKL. Trimming at V came to 2 bases and at J to 7 bases, leaving 4 bases not matched to a gene. There are 13 residues in the CDR3. This TCR was recovered from a woman between 40 and 55 years old with type 1 diabetes. The gene calls are TRBV4-1 and TRBJ1-1; 7 positions agree with TRBD1. The specimen was naive CD4+ T cells from blood. The CDR3 nucleotides are TGCGCCAGCAGCCAACAGGGGGGAGTTGAAGCTTTCTTT. Translating gives CASSQQGGVEAFF.